The sequence of this T cell receptor (beta chain) was determined in a study of T-cell memory formation after mild COVID-19. About the study: The TCR clusters were mostly specific to one donor.

CDR1 LNHNV and CDR2 YYDKDF come from the germline V gene (reference sequence). This CDR3 spans 15 amino acids. Trimming removed 1 base at V and 4 bases at J, with 11 bases between. 5'RACE, which relied on constant-segment primers, yielded TCR alpha and TCR beta cDNA libraries carrying sample barcodes and UMIs. TCRdb re-derived calls from the 5' RACE reads in MiXCR, one entry per CDR3 protein. Here the sample spans about 340,000 distinct CDR3 sequences, 13% being singletons. The sequence was collected from a man aged 18 to 35 who had mild COVID-19 (a few samples of this study predate the infection). Cell type and time point are not known. The specimen sequenced was PBMCs or a T cell subset sorted from them (not recorded which). V is TRBV15 and J is TRBJ1-3; D might be TRBD1 (5 bases). CDR3 sequence reads: CATSRGTMAGNTIYF. The CDR3 DNA reads TGTGCCACCAGCAGAGGGACAATGGCGGGAAACACCATATATTTT.